A selection of T cell receptor beta chains follows, all from one sample in a study of blood T cell repertoires in COVID-19. Generated by immunoSEQ multiplex PCR, the TCRdb table keeps only in-frame clones and is missing some. The table records 400,000 to 450,000 clones, 88% of them present only once. Sequenced material: peripheral blood. The receptors come from a woman in her forties or fifties with COVID-19, enrolled during active disease. CDR3s include the opening cysteine and the closing phenylalanine or tryptophan. D genes are given only for firm matches. Part of the rows lack a size; the others show once, few, many or a class for expanded clones.

>TRBJ1-3|TRBD1|TRBV11-2|NA|14
CASSRDRVGNTIYF
TGTGCCAGCAGCCGGGACAGGGTAGGAAACACCATATATTTT
>TRBJ1-5|NA|TRBV15|few|16
CATSRDGLGSNQPQHF
TGTGCCACCAGCAGAGATGGCCTCGGGAGCAATCAGCCCCAGCATTTT
>TRBJ1-1|TRBD1|TRBV6-5|NA|13
CASTGTGKTEAFF
TGTGCCAGCACTGGGACAGGGAAGACTGAAGCTTTCTTT
>TRBJ2-1|TRBD2|TRBV4-2|NA|17
CASSQDGASGGNNEQFF
TGTGCCAGCAGCCAAGATGGGGCTAGCGGGGGGAACAATGAGCAGTTCTTC
>TRBJ1-2|TRBD1|TRBV6-1|NA|16
CASSELLAGTGLGYTF
TGTGCCAGCAGTGAATTATTAGCCGGGACAGGGCTTGGCTACACCTTC
>TRBJ1-1|NA|TRBV11-2|NA|14
CASSPRPRNTEAFF
TGTGCCAGCAGCCCCCGACCTAGGAACACTGAAGCTTTCTTT
>TRBJ1-2|NA|TRBV21-1|NA|15
CASSPQKGQGDGYTF
TGTGCCAGCAGCCCTCAAAAGGGACAGGGCGATGGCTACACCTTC
>TRBJ2-3|TRBD2|TRBV30|NA|15
CAWSARGANADTQYF
TGTGCCTGGAGTGCGCGGGGGGCTAATGCAGATACGCAGTATTTT
>TRBJ1-5|TRBD1|TRBV2|NA|12
CASQGEVQPQHF
TGTGCCAGCCAGGGGGAGGTTCAGCCCCAGCATTTT
>TRBJ1-1|NA|TRBV29-1|NA|15
CSARDFSQPNTEAFF
TGCAGCGCTCGGGACTTTTCACAGCCAAACACTGAAGCTTTCTTT
>TRBJ2-1|TRBD2|TRBV7-8|NA|18
CASSRGLAGLGSYNEQFF
TGTGCCAGCAGCCGAGGACTAGCGGGGCTCGGCTCCTACAATGAGCAGTTCTTC
>TRBJ1-3|TRBD1|TRBV5-1|once|17
CASSYGTGGTAGNTIYF
TGCGCCAGCAGCTATGGGACAGGGGGTACGGCTGGAAACACCATATATTTT
>TRBJ1-1|TRBD1|TRBV4-1|NA|16
CASSQVSPGGNTEAFF
TGCGCCAGCAGCCAAGTCAGTCCAGGGGGCAATACTGAAGCTTTCTTT
>TRBJ2-7|NA|TRBV2|NA|12
CASTTSSYEQYF
TGTGCCAGTACCACCAGCTCCTACGAGCAGTACTTC
>TRBJ2-5|NA|TRBV5-1|NA|13
CASREGSSGTQYF
TGCGCCAGCAGGGAGGGCTCCAGCGGGACCCAGTACTTC
>TRBJ1-5|NA|TRBV19|once|16
CASSQQESIFNQPQHF
TGTGCCAGTAGTCAACAGGAGTCAATATTCAATCAGCCCCAGCATTTT
>TRBJ2-1|TRBD2|TRBV24-1|NA|16
CATSGTSARDYNEQFF
TGTGCCACCAGCGGGACTAGCGCACGTGACTACAATGAGCAGTTCTTC
>TRBJ2-3|TRBD2|TRBV13|NA|17
CASSQLGSGGRTDTQYF
TGTGCCAGCAGCCAGTTAGGGAGCGGGGGTCGGACAGATACGCAGTATTTT
>TRBJ2-7|TRBD1|TRBV6-5|NA|12
CASSQGDYEQYF
TGTGCCAGCAGTCAGGGGGACTACGAGCAGTACTTC
>TRBJ1-1|NA|TRBV4-1|NA|15
CASSLGGWRDAEAFF
TGCGCCAGCAGCCTCGGGGGATGGAGGGACGCTGAAGCTTTCTTT
>TRBJ2-7|NA|TRBV12-3/TRBV12-4|NA|12
CASSRPAGEQYF
TGTGCCAGCAGTCGCCCCGCCGGCGAGCAGTACTTC
>TRBJ1-2|NA|TRBV12-3/TRBV12-4|NA|12
CASSKEQRGYTF
TGTGCCAGCAGTAAGGAGCAAAGGGGCTACACCTTC
>TRBJ2-2|NA|TRBV6-5|NA|15
CASTEGGGGTGELFF
TGTGCCAGCACCGAAGGGGGGGGTGGAACCGGGGAGCTGTTTTTT
>TRBJ2-7|TRBD1|TRBV28|NA|15
CASSFPGQGTYEQYF
TGTGCCAGCAGTTTTCCGGGACAGGGAACCTACGAGCAGTACTTC
>TRBJ2-1|NA|TRBV18|NA|14
CASSRWGGDNEQFF
TGTGCCAGCTCACGTTGGGGCGGGGACAATGAGCAGTTCTTC
>TRBJ1-1|TRBD1|TRBV28|few|16
CASSLTRTGANTEAFF
TGTGCCAGCAGTTTAACCCGGACAGGGGCGAACACTGAAGCTTTCTTT
>TRBJ2-7|NA|TRBV10-3|once|15
CAISETLGGAYEQYF
TGTGCCATCAGTGAGACACTAGGAGGGGCCTACGAGCAGTACTTC
>TRBJ1-3|NA|TRBV5-1|NA|14
CASSLGGSGNTIYF
TGCGCCAGCAGCTTAGGGGGTTCTGGAAACACCATATATTTT
>TRBJ1-5|TRBD1|TRBV28|NA|14
CASSRQGFNQPQHF
TGTGCCAGCAGCCGACAGGGGTTCAATCAGCCCCAGCATTTT
>TRBJ2-7|NA|TRBV5-1|once|14
CASSLAGEVYEQYF
TGCGCCAGCAGCTTGGCCGGGGAAGTCTACGAGCAGTACTTC
>TRBJ1-2|TRBD1|TRBV5-6|NA|15
CASSIGQGAVGGYTF
TGTGCCAGCAGCATTGGACAGGGGGCTGTCGGTGGCTACACCTTC
>TRBJ1-1|TRBD1|TRBV27|NA|17
CASSLSIQGLMNTEAFF
TGTGCCAGCAGTTTATCCATACAGGGGCTGATGAACACTGAAGCTTTCTTT
>TRBJ2-3|TRBD2|TRBV11-2|NA|18
CASSSLTGGAVSTDTQYF
TGTGCCAGCAGCTCCCTCACCGGGGGGGCAGTCTCCACAGATACGCAGTATTTT
>TRBJ2-1|NA|TRBV10-3|NA|11
CAISALNEQFF
TGTGCCATCAGTGCTCTGAATGAGCAGTTCTTC
>TRBJ1-3|TRBD1|TRBV19|NA|15
CASSPDRGRGNTIYF
TGTGCCAGTAGTCCGGACAGGGGAAGAGGAAACACCATATATTTT
>TRBJ1-2|NA|TRBV28|once|16
CASSSYLRTASYGYTF
TGTGCCAGCAGTTCCTACCTCCGGACAGCGAGCTATGGCTACACCTTC
>TRBJ1-6|NA|TRBV30|NA|13
CAWNEGDNSPLHF
TGTGCCTGGAACGAGGGGGATAATTCACCCCTCCACTTT
>TRBJ1-6|NA|TRBV24-1|NA|8
CATPSLHF
TGTGCCACCCCATCCCTCCACTTT
>TRBJ2-2|NA|TRBV5-4|NA|13
CASTRFQAGELFF
TGTGCCAGCACCAGATTCCAAGCCGGGGAGCTGTTTTTT
>TRBJ1-5|NA|TRBV4-1|NA|15
CASSQGSPGSQPQHF
TGCGCCAGCAGCCAAGGCTCCCCAGGCAGTCAGCCCCAGCATTTT
>TRBJ1-2|NA|TRBV4-1|NA|13
CASSQDPGYGYTF
TGCGCCAGCAGCCAAGATCCAGGCTATGGCTACACCTTC
>TRBJ1-1|TRBD1|TRBV9|NA|18
CASSLNPGNRGEKAEAFF
TGTGCCAGCAGCTTGAACCCTGGGAACAGGGGGGAGAAAGCTGAAGCTTTCTTT
>TRBJ1-1|NA|TRBV5-4|NA|14
CASRTGNEDTEAFF
TGTGCCAGCAGAACAGGGAACGAGGACACTGAAGCTTTCTTT
>TRBJ2-3|TRBD1|TRBV29-1|once|14
CSVGRTGPRDTQYF
TGCAGCGTTGGCCGGACAGGGCCCAGGGATACGCAGTATTTT
>TRBJ2-2|NA|TRBV19|NA|16
CASEGGEQLSTGELFF
TGTGCCAGTGAGGGGGGGGAGCAGCTATCCACCGGGGAGCTGTTTTTT
>TRBJ2-5|TRBD1|TRBV5-1|NA|15
CASSLVVGGRETQYF
TGCGCCAGCAGCTTGGTCGTAGGGGGCCGAGAGACCCAGTACTTC